This T cell receptor beta chain was observed in a study of patients and donors after allogeneic stem cell transplantation. V gave up 4 bases and J gave up 9 bases; unmatched junction bases: 7. CDR3 length: 14 amino acids. Germline CDR1 and CDR2: LGHDT and YNNKEL (reference sequence). Using its own MiXCR run on the RT-PCR reads, TCRdb lists one record per CDR3 protein. This table has about a million distinct CDR3 sequences, roughly 18% appearing once. This TCR was recovered from a human donor who was either an allogeneic HSCT recipient or a stem cell or donor lymphocyte infusion donor (not recorded which). It is not recorded whose cells these are; they may come from a transplant donor. Sequences were obtained from blood, either unsorted or a sorted T cell fraction (not recorded which). This chain connects TRBV3-1 to TRBJ2-1; the match to TRBD2 covers 9 bases. CDR3 in amino acids: CASSPLAGPGEQFF. The CDR3 region has the DNA TGTGCCAGCAGCCCGCTAGCGGGGCCGGGTGAGCAGTTCTTC.